A single sample is the source of the 5 T cell receptor beta chains below, sequenced in a study of blood T cell repertoires in COVID-19. Clones were read by immunoSEQ multiplex PCR, and TCRdb kept only the in-frame ones, dropping some. The sample lists around 220,000 clones; around 90% were seen once. Material for sequencing was PBMCs or T cells enriched from blood (not recorded which). These receptors were obtained from a woman in her thirties with acute COVID-19.

The rearrangement links TRBV5-4 to TRBJ2-3, with TRBD1 as a possible D gene (6 bases). Germline V gives CDR1 SGHNT, CDR2 YYREEE (reference sequence). V was shortened by 4 bases and J by 2 bases, with 11 bases between the two germline ends. The CDR3 is made up of 14 amino acids. In DNA, the CDR3 is TGTGCCAGCAGCCCAGGGGCCGACACAGATACGCAGTATTTT. Translated, it gives CASSPGADTDTQYF.

The V call is TRBV5-6, the J call TRBJ1-1, with D uncertain. In germline, CDR1 is SGHDT, CDR2 YYEEEE. The CDR3 runs 14 residues. V was clipped by 4 bases and J by 2 bases, with 12 bases between them. In nucleotides, the CDR3 is TGTGCCAGCAGCCCCACTACACAAAACACTGAAGCTTTCTTT. This codes for CASSPTTQNTEAFF. The entire variable domain, with the rest obtained from reference TRBV5-6 and TRBJ1-1, is as follows: DAGVTQSPTHLIKTRGQQVTLRCSPKSGHDTVSWYQQALGQGPQFIFQYYEEEERQRGNFPDRFSGHQFPNYSSELNVNALLLGDSALYLCASSPTTQNTEAFFGQGTRLTVV.

The chain has TRBV3-1 (or the pseudogene TRBV3-2) and TRBJ2-1; 9 bases match TRBD2. Germline CDR1 reads LGHDT; CDR2 reads YNNKEL (reference sequence). There are 15 residues in the CDR3. V shed 3 bases, J shed 10 bases, and the junction held 10 bases outside the gene matches. CDR3 coding DNA: TGTGCCAGCAGCCATAGCGGGAGTGTGGCTCGGGAGCAGTTCTTC. Translated, it gives CASSHSGSVAREQFF.

V usage is TRBV4-1 and J usage is TRBJ1-1; the match to TRBD1 covers 8 bases. With V trimmed by 1 base and J by 0 bases, 16 bases remained unmatched. Germline assignment: CDR1 MGHRA and CDR2 YSYEKL. The CDR3 totals 20 residues. As DNA, the CDR3 is TGCGCCAGCAGCCAAGTCAGGACAGGGACTGGGACACCGATGAACACTGAAGCTTTCTTT. Amino acids: CASSQVRTGTGTPMNTEAFF.

This chain links TRBV7-3 with TRBJ2-7, with 8 positions matching TRBD2. Losses at the gene ends were 1 base for V and 3 bases for J; bases not matched to a gene: 5. The germline V gene has CDR1 SGHTA and CDR2 FQGTGA. This CDR3 has 15 amino acids. The CDR3 DNA reads as TGTGCCAGCAGCTTAAGCGGGGGGTACAACTACGAGCAGTACTTC. Residues: CASSLSGGYNYEQYF.